The 15 T cell receptor beta chains presented below share a single source sample, sequenced in a study of technical replicates of blood from a few donors. Produced via immunoSEQ multiplex PCR; TCRdb's table is partial and in-frame only. The data hold 55,000 to 80,000 clones, with roughly 96% observed a single time. The specimen sequenced was T cells isolated from PBMCs. The source is a human donor in good health.

This clone was recorded once. J is TRBJ2-7 and V is TRBV19; 7 bases agree with TRBD1. V lost 4 bases, J lost 4 bases, and 7 bases stayed unmatched. The germline gives CDR1 LNHDA, CDR2 SQIVND (reference sequence). The CDR3 is 14 amino acids. CDR3 DNA: TGTGCCAGTAGTACAAGGGACAGAGATTACGAGCAGTACTTC. It yields the protein CASSTRDRDYEQYF.

V and J are TRBV4-2 and TRBJ2-5; D is possibly TRBD2 (5 bases). Trimming pared 3 bases from V and 5 bases from J, leaving 10 bases between. In germline, CDR1 is LGHNA, CDR2 YNFKEQ. This CDR3 is built from 13 residues. CDR3: CASSHGVGETQYF. In DNA form, the CDR3 reads TGTGCCAGCAGCCACGGGGTAGGGGAGACCCAGTACTTC.

V usage is TRBV6-5 and J usage is TRBJ2-1; tentative D call: TRBD1 (6 bases). This CDR3 region has 15 residues. CDR1 is MNHEY and CDR2 is SVGAGI in the germline V gene. Trimming shortened V by 2 bases and J by 2 bases, and 10 bases separated the two germline ends. CDR3: CASSYHRAAYNEQFF. The CDR3 DNA is TGTGCCAGCAGTTACCACAGGGCCGCCTACAATGAGCAGTTCTTC.

This clone was picked up one time. The chain has TRBV14 and TRBJ2-1, with 12 bases lining up with TRBD2. The germline V gene has CDR1 SGHDN and CDR2 FVKESK. V dropped 2 bases and J dropped 4; count of bases not matched to a gene: 6. The CDR3 is 17 residues long. CDR3 nucleotide sequence: TGTGCCAGCAGCCAACTAGCGGGAGGGCTGGGTTACAATGAGCAGTTCTTC. Its translation is CASSQLAGGLGYNEQFF.

The gene calls are TRBV4-1 and TRBJ1-1, with 7 bases matching TRBD1. CDR1 and CDR2 (germline): MGHRA, YSYEKL. The CDR3 covers 15 residues. The V gene end was trimmed by 0 bases and the J gene end by 4 bases; junction bases not matched to a gene: 5. The CDR3 reads CASSQETGPATEAFF. CDR3 bases: TGCGCCAGCAGCCAAGAGACAGGGCCGGCCACTGAAGCTTTCTTT.

This clone was recorded only once. The V call is TRBV7-9, the J call TRBJ2-1; D unresolved. CDR1 is SEHNR, CDR2 FQNEAQ, per germline (reference sequence). This CDR3 is 13 amino acids long. Trimming cost V 5 bases and J 6 bases, with 11 bases left between them. The CDR3 reads CASSPPTLNEQFF. CDR3 DNA sequence: TGTGCCAGCAGCCCCCCGACTCTCAATGAGCAGTTCTTC.

The chain employs TRBV1 and TRBJ2-2; TRBD2, the D gene given by the table, was not confirmed from the DNA. TRBV1 is a listed pseudogene. This CDR3 region has 11 residues. CDR3 nucleotides: TGCACCAGCATCCGCACCGGGGAGCTGTTTTTT. As protein: CTSIRTGELFF.

CDR3 sequence: CAISESPNRGWDTGELFF. CDR3 bases: TGTGCCATCAGTGAGTCACCTAACAGGGGCTGGGACACCGGGGAGCTGTTTTTT. The chain links TRBV10-3 to TRBJ2-2; 7 bases align to TRBD1. This CDR3 contains 18 residues. Germline V CDR1 and CDR2: ENHRY, SYGVKD. Trimming removed 0 bases from V and 3 bases from J; junction bases left unmatched: 10.

V is TRBV6-1 and J is TRBJ1-2; 8 nucleotides line up with TRBD1. The germline V gene encodes CDR1 MNHNS and CDR2 SASEGT. The CDR3 totals 14 residues. After removal of 6 bases from V and 3 bases from J, the junction contained 6 bases not matched to a gene. The CDR3 reads CASRMDRADYGYTF. As DNA, the CDR3 is TGTGCCAGCAGGATGGACAGGGCCGACTATGGCTACACCTTC.

This clone was detected only once. V is TRBV14 and J is TRBJ2-6, with D maybe TRBD2 (5 bases). V lost 1 base and J 4 bases, leaving 8 bases between the germline ends. The CDR3 has 15 amino acids. Germline V gives CDR1 SGHDN, CDR2 FVKESK. CDR3 DNA: TGTGCCAGCAGCCAAGGGACTGCAGGGGCCAACGTCCTGACTTTC. Residues: CASSQGTAGANVLTF.

This clone turned up a few times. The chain combines TRBV5-1 with TRBJ2-7; TRBD1 aligns across 8 bases. Unmatched junction bases numbered 8, after V lost 4 bases and J lost 2 bases. CDR3 length: 15 amino acids. Germline lookup yields CDR1 SGHRS and CDR2 YFSETQ. CDR3 bases: TGCGCCAGCAGCCTCGGACAGGGACGAGCCTACGAGCAGTACTTC. Translating gives CASSLGQGRAYEQYF.

This chain joins TRBV6-5 and TRBJ1-2; possibly TRBD1 for D (6 bases). The CDR3 is made up of 15 amino acids. Trimming shortened V by 0 bases and J by 7 bases, and 15 bases separated the two germline ends. Germline V CDR1 and CDR2: MNHEY, SVGAGI. The CDR3 DNA is TGTGCCAGCAGTTACTCGGGGGGGCACAGAGGTGGCTACACCTTC. It encodes CASSYSGGHRGGYTF.

The chain joins TRBV7-8 to TRBJ1-3; the D is unclear. Trimming took 5 bases from V and 0 from J, leaving 11 bases between them. Germline V gene sequence: CDR1 SGHVS, CDR2 FQNEAQ. This CDR3 spans 15 amino acids. The CDR3 DNA follows: TGTGCCAGCAGCCCCCGCGTTAGCTCTGGAAACACCATATATTTT. It encodes CASSPRVSSGNTIYF.

V gene TRBV5-1 combines with J gene TRBJ2-7, with D perhaps TRBD1 (6 bases). Germline V gene data show CDR1 as SGHRS and CDR2 as YFSETQ. V lost 0 bases to trimming and J lost 3 bases, with 10 bases between them. The CDR3 has 14 amino acids. The DNA of the CDR3 is TGCGCCAGCAGCTTGGCTCAGGGGAGCTACGAGCAGTACTTC. Protein product: CASSLAQGSYEQYF.

V is TRBV6-5 and J is TRBJ2-7; a weak D match, TRBD1 (6 bases). Per germline, CDR1 MNHEY and CDR2 SVGAGI. Trimming took off 6 bases at V and 1 base at J, with 16 bases between the two ends. The CDR3 has 15 residues. The CDR3 sequence: CASSQLPGHSYEQYF. The CDR3 DNA follows: TGTGCCAGCAGCCAACTCCCGGGACATTCCTACGAGCAGTACTTC.